The 7 T cell receptor beta chains below were found in one sample sequenced in a study of PD-1 blockade in mismatch repair-deficient tumors. The data were produced by immunoSEQ multiplex PCR, yet TCRdb's version contains in-frame clones alone and is incomplete. The sample records under 95,000 clones, roughly 80% being singletons. The specimen was peripheral blood, collected 44 weeks after starting pembrolizumab. The receptors stem from an adult with mismatch repair-deficient cancer.

The rearrangement joins TRBV19 to TRBJ1-1; 9 nucleotides match TRBD1. This CDR3 has 16 residues. With V trimmed by 4 bases and J by 0 bases, 6 bases remained unmatched. Per germline, CDR1 LNHDA and CDR2 SQIVND (reference sequence). The CDR3, as DNA: TGTGCCAGTAGTAGGGACAGGGTGTGGGTGAACACTGAAGCTTTCTTT. This gives the protein CASSRDRVWVNTEAFF.

This rearrangement joins TRBV7-2 to TRBJ2-7; 11 bases match TRBD1. Per the germline V gene, CDR1 is SGHTA and CDR2 is FQGNSA. The CDR3 runs 15 residues. J was trimmed by 4 bases and V by 4 bases; bases with no gene match: 6. For the CDR3, the DNA is TGTGCCAGCAGCTCCGGACAGGGGGCTCAATACGAGCAGTACTTC. The encoded protein is CASSSGQGAQYEQYF.

This chain connects TRBV7-6 to TRBJ2-3, with D perhaps TRBD1 (5 bases). The CDR3 sequence is 16 residues long. Trimming left V 2 bases short and J 4 bases short, with 16 bases between. Germline-derived CDR1 and CDR2 are SGHVS and FNYEAQ. This CDR3 reads CASSLLDPRVADTQYF. The CDR3, as DNA: TGTGCCAGCAGCTTATTAGACCCCAGGGTGGCAGATACGCAGTATTTT.

The V gene is TRBV2, the J gene TRBJ2-2, with D uncertain. The ends were cut back, 7 bases at V and 5 bases at J, with 11 bases in the middle. Per the germline V gene, CDR1 is SNHLY and CDR2 is FYNNEI. The CDR3 has 13 residues. The CDR3 region is CASKPDGTGELFF. The CDR3, as DNA: TGTGCCAGCAAGCCAGACGGGACCGGGGAGCTGTTTTTT.

The V and J genes are TRBV19 and TRBJ2-1; D is unclear. The CDR3 loop spans 14 amino acids. The V and J ends lost 3 bases and 1 base respectively, with 7 bases between them. CDR1 LNHDA and CDR2 SQIVND come from the germline V gene (reference sequence). CDR3 region: CASSILESYNEQFF. As DNA, the CDR3 is TGTGCCAGTAGTATTTTGGAGTCCTACAATGAGCAGTTCTTC.

This clone has just a few counts. The chain carries TRBV10-3 and TRBJ2-2; 9 bases are a match to TRBD2. The germline V gene has CDR1 ENHRY and CDR2 SYGVKD. CDR3 length equals 15 residues. The junction had 6 bases not matched to a gene; V was cut back by 6 bases and J by 4 bases. Written as DNA, the CDR3 is TGTGCCATCAGAAGGACTAGCGATGCCACCGGGGAGCTGTTTTTT. Its translation is CAIRRTSDATGELFF.

The chain carries TRBV6-5 and TRBJ1-2; 10 nucleotides match TRBD1. Germline CDR1 is MNHEY and CDR2 is SVGAGI. The CDR3 covers 14 residues. With V trimmed by 4 bases and J by 8 bases, 7 bases remained unmatched. The CDR3 loop reads CASSSRTGGSGYTF. The DNA of the CDR3 is TGTGCCAGCAGTTCCCGGACAGGGGGGAGCGGCTACACCTTC.